Below, 5 T cell receptor beta chains from the same sample are listed, as sequenced in a study of T cells in localized non-small cell lung cancer. Here immunoSEQ multiplex PCR was the method, and the copy in TCRdb shows in-frame clones only, minus some. The table has about 1,300 clones, 22% seen once; the top ten hold about 16%. Sequencing was performed on normal lung tissue next to the tumor, taken before any cancer treatment. Every receptor here comes from a woman aged 40-69 years with stage I lung adenocarcinoma.

V is TRBV7-5 and J is TRBJ1-5; the table names TRBD1, a call not compared with the DNA. TRBV7-5 is flagged as a pseudogene. This CDR3 has 15 residues. The CDR3 sequence is CASSLNPGDNQPQHF. The CDR3 DNA reads TGTGCCAGCAGCTTGAACCCAGGGGATAATCAGCCCCAGCATTTT.

In its sample, this clone is medium-sized. J is TRBJ2-2 and V is TRBV11-3; TRBD2 is a possible D gene (6 bases). V lost 5 bases and J lost 7, with 14 bases in between. The CDR3 is made up of 14 amino acids. Germline values: CDR1 SGHNT, CDR2 YENEEA. In nucleotides, the CDR3 is TGTGCCAGCAGCCCCCGACTAGAAGGCGGGGAGCTGTTTTTT. It specifies CASSPRLEGGELFF.

The chain recombines TRBV11-3 with TRBJ2-2, with D unresolved. Trimming removed 5 bases at V and 7 bases at J, with 17 bases between. This CDR3 is built from 15 residues. The V gene's germline CDR1 is SGHNT and CDR2 YENEEA. CDR3 DNA: TGTGCCAGCAGCCTATTTTCTACTTCTCTCGGGGAGCTGTTTTTT. This sequence encodes CASSLFSTSLGELFF.

The chain has TRBV11-3 and TRBJ1-1; 7 nucleotides line up with TRBD1. V shed 5 bases and J 6 bases; nucleotides not matched to a gene: 9. CDR1 SGHNT and CDR2 YENEEA come from the germline V gene. This CDR3 comprises 14 residues. Here the CDR3 DNA reads TGTGCCAGCAGCAAGAACAGGGGAATAGCTGAAGCTTTCTTT. It is translated as CASSKNRGIAEAFF.

This clone is categorized as medium-sized. This chain uses TRBV6-8 with TRBJ1-1, with D unclear. This CDR3 has 16 amino acids. Germline CDR1 and CDR2: MNHGY and SAAAGT. Trimming removed 6 bases at V and 0 bases at J, with 17 bases between. This CDR3 reads CASRVVWNSLNTEAFF. CDR3 sequence (DNA): TGTGCCAGCAGAGTCGTTTGGAACAGCCTGAACACTGAAGCTTTCTTT.